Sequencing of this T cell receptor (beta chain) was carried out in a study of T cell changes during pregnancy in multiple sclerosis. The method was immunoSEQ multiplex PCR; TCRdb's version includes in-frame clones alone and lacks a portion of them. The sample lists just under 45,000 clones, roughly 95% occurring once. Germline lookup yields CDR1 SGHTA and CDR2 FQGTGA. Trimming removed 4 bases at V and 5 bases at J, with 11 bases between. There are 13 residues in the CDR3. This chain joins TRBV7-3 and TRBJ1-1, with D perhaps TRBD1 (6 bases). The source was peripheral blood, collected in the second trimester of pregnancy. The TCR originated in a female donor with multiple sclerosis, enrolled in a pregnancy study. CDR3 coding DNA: TGTGCCAGCAGCTCACAGGGAAATACTGAAGCTTTCTTT. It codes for CASSSQGNTEAFF.